The 11 T cell receptor beta chains reported below all come from one sample, sequenced in a study of molecular identifiers for immune sequencing clone quantification. TCRdb ran MiXCR on the PCR reads and lists one entry per CDR3 protein. The sample contains tens of thousands of distinct CDR3 sequences, around a sixth of which appear only once. Sequencing was done on a sample of naive CD8+ T cells from blood, with Jurkat cell RNA spiked in. Subset here: FACS-sorted CD8+CD4-CCR7+CD45RA+ naive T cells. The receptor set was obtained from a human donor in good health. Some libraries in this study had Jurkat cell RNA spiked in.

About this clonotype: A single base separates this from a much larger clone, so it may be a read error. V usage is TRBV11-2 and J usage is TRBJ2-1, with 7 bases matching TRBD2. Germline V gives CDR1 SGHAT, CDR2 FQNNGV. The V gene end was trimmed by 4 bases and the J gene end by 8 bases; junction bases not matched to a gene: 14. The CDR3 loop spans 16 amino acids. For the CDR3, the DNA is TGTGCCAGCAGCTCTCGACCTGGCGGGAGCGTAGATGAGCAGTTCTTC. Its protein is CASSSRPGGSVDEQFF. The full variable domain, in which reference TRBV11-2 and TRBJ2-1 provide the parts outside the CDR3, is EAGVAQSPRYKIIEKRQSVAFWCNPISGHATLYWYQQILGQGPKLLIQFQNNGVVDDSQLPKDRFSAERLKGVDSTLKIQPAKLEDSAVYLCASSSRPGGSVDEQFFGPGTRLTVL.

This clonotype was found many times. The CDR3 coding sequence is TGTGCCAGCCCAGGGCTAGCGGGCGCCGGGGAGCTGTTTTTT. This encodes CASPGLAGAGELFF. The rearrangement joins TRBV21-1 to TRBJ2-2; the table names TRBD2, a call not compared with the DNA. TRBV21-1 is termed a pseudogene. The CDR3 contains 14 residues.

Turning to this clonotype: A much larger clone sits a single nucleotide away, making a read error possible. The chain joins TRBV24-1 to TRBJ2-5, with D possibly being TRBD1 (5 bases). The germline gives CDR1 KGHDR, CDR2 SFDVKD. The CDR3 sequence is 15 residues long. The CDR3 is CATSDSDRLGETRYF. As DNA, the CDR3 is TGTGCCACCAGTGATTCAGACAGACTCGGAGAGACCCGGTACTTC.

In its sample, this clonotype was seen many times. J is TRBJ2-3 and V is TRBV7-2; D tentatively reads TRBD1 or TRBD2 (5 bases each). The CDR3 covers 16 residues. V shed 5 bases and J shed 4 bases, with 19 bases lying between them. From germline, CDR1 is SGHTA and CDR2 FQGNSA. The CDR3 here is CASSLGAGLAADTQYF. CDR3 coding DNA: TGTGCCAGCAGCCTAGGGGCGGGCCTGGCGGCAGATACGCAGTATTTT.

Concerning this clonotype itself: One base away lies a much larger clone, so this may be a sequencing read error. The chain links TRBV12-3 or TRBV12-4 to TRBJ1-5; unclear D gene. There are 14 residues in the CDR3. This CDR3 reads CASSPNIVNRPQHF. The CDR3 DNA reads TGTGCCAGCAGTCCCAACATCGTGAATCGGCCCCAGCATTTT.

This clonotype has a handful of counts. This sequence joins TRBV9 and TRBJ2-7, with 7 bases aligning to TRBD1. CDR1 is SGDLS, CDR2 YYNGEE, per germline. V lost 2 bases and J lost 3; bases outside the gene matches: 2. The CDR3 totals 13 residues. The CDR3 coding sequence is TGTGCCAGCAGCGTCACAGGGGACTACGAGCAGTACTTC. This codes for CASSVTGDYEQYF.

The chain links TRBV12-3 or TRBV12-4 to TRBJ2-1; tentative D call: TRBD2 (6 bases). The CDR3 spans 15 residues. Trimming cost V 2 bases and J 8 bases, with 16 bases left between them. As DNA, the CDR3 is TGTGCCAGCAGTTTAATGTCGGAGGGCTTTTATGAGCAGTTCTTC. Residues: CASSLMSEGFYEQFF.

The sample holds many counts of this clonotype. V gene TRBV10-3 combines with J gene TRBJ2-3; TRBD1 might be the D (8 bases). Trimming pared 0 bases from V and 2 bases from J, leaving 12 bases between. The CDR3 spans 16 residues. CDR1 is ENHRY, CDR2 SYGVKD, per germline. CDR3 sequence reads: CAISESTGGVTDTQYF. In nucleotides, the CDR3 is TGTGCCATCAGTGAGTCAACAGGGGGGGTCACAGATACGCAGTATTTT.

Details on this clonotype: This could be a read error, since a much larger clone is one nucleotide away. The chain employs TRBV4-1 and TRBJ2-1; D is uncertain. This CDR3 region has 14 residues. Trimming removed 1 base at V and 12 bases at J, with 16 bases between. The germline gives CDR1 MGHRA, CDR2 YSYEKL. The CDR3, as DNA: TGCGCCAGCAGCCAAGGGTTAGCTAGAGATGTGCAGTTCTTC. As protein: CASSQGLARDVQFF.

This clonotype was found many times. This chain connects TRBV12-5 to TRBJ1-1, with 9 bases identical to TRBD1. Losses at the gene ends were 5 bases for V and 3 bases for J; bases not matched to a gene: 7. Germline V gene data show CDR1 as LGHNT and CDR2 as FRNRAP. The CDR3 is made up of 15 amino acids. The CDR3 sequence is CASGQSGTGYTEAFF. The CDR3 coding sequence is TGTGCTAGTGGTCAATCGGGGACAGGGTACACTGAAGCTTTCTTT.

This clonotype was picked up many times. The rearrangement joins TRBV20-1 to TRBJ1-5; D remains unclear. Trimming stripped 0 bases from V and 0 bases from J, with 12 bases between. The germline V gene encodes CDR1 DFQATT and CDR2 SNEGSKA (reference sequence). This CDR3 comprises 16 residues. CDR3: CSARDIQQYSNQPQHF. The CDR3 DNA sequence: TGCAGTGCTAGAGATATACAACAATATAGCAATCAGCCCCAGCATTTT.